These 20 T cell receptor beta chains originate from one sample sequenced in a study of blood T cell repertoires in COVID-19. Generated by immunoSEQ multiplex PCR, the TCRdb table keeps only in-frame clones and is missing some. The data hold some 330,000 clones, with approximately 92% observed a single time. The source material was PBMCs or T cells enriched from blood (not recorded which). The receptors shown here come from a woman in her thirties who had recovered from COVID-19.

This clone was detected many times. V and J are TRBV6-2 or TRBV6-3 and TRBJ2-1, with D maybe TRBD2 (5 bases). Trimming left V 6 bases short and J 4 bases short, with 13 bases between. The CDR3 length is 14 residues. Germline V gene sequence: CDR1 MNHEY, CDR2 SVGEGT. The CDR3 here is CASSSRDSYNEQFF. The CDR3 bases are TGTGCCAGCAGCTCCCGGGATTCTTACAATGAGCAGTTCTTC.

The J gene is TRBJ2-3, the V gene TRBV7-2; D is possibly TRBD2 (5 bases). The CDR3 totals 14 residues. CDR1 is SGHTA, CDR2 FQGNSA, per germline. Between the trimmed V and J ends, which lost 7 bases and 0 bases, there was a span of 11 bases. CDR3 in amino acids: CASIPGLSTDTQYF. The CDR3 DNA sequence: TGTGCCAGCATCCCCGGACTTAGCACAGATACGCAGTATTTT.

The chain carries TRBV6-1 and TRBJ1-1, with D possibly TRBD1 on 5 matching bases. CDR3 size: 18 residues. V gave up 0 bases and J gave up 3 bases, with 20 bases separating them. CDR1 and CDR2 from the germline V gene are MNHNS and SASEGT. This chain's CDR3 is CASSEAPRTTPADTEAFF. The CDR3 DNA sequence: TGTGCCAGCAGTGAAGCGCCAAGGACAACCCCCGCGGACACTGAAGCTTTCTTT.

The chain recombines TRBV4-1 with TRBJ2-2; D gene unclear. The V gene lost 4 bases and the J gene lost 3 bases, with 6 bases spanning the gap. Germline V gene data show CDR1 as MGHRA and CDR2 as YSYEKL. The CDR3 is 13 amino acids. In DNA form, the CDR3 reads TGCGCCAGCAGCCCCTACCACACCGGGGAGCTGTTTTTT. This sequence encodes CASSPYHTGELFF.

The chain joins TRBV7-6 to TRBJ2-5; D is possibly TRBD2 (5 bases). V lost 0 bases to trimming and J lost 5 bases, with 13 bases between them. CDR3 size: 15 residues. Germline loops: CDR1 SGHVS, CDR2 FNYEAQ. The CDR3 coding sequence is TGTGCCAGCAGCTTAGCAATGCGGGCATGGGAGACCCAGTACTTC. Protein sequence: CASSLAMRAWETQYF.

This chain uses TRBV5-1 with TRBJ2-2; 11 positions agree with TRBD2. The CDR3 consists of 15 residues. Germline CDR1 is SGHRS and CDR2 is YFSETQ. Trimming took 6 bases from V and 1 from J; bases not matched to a gene: 2. The CDR3: CASIGLAGNTGELFF. CDR3 nucleotides: TGCGCCAGCATTGGACTAGCGGGGAACACCGGGGAGCTGTTTTTT. The variable domain in full, with the rest retrieved from reference TRBV5-1 and TRBJ2-2, is KAGVTQTPRYLIKTRGQQVTLSCSPISGHRSVSWYQQTPGQGLQFLFEYFSETQRNKGNFPGRFSGRQFSNSRSEMNVSTLELGDSALYLCASIGLAGNTGELFFGEGSRLTVL.

This chain links TRBV27 with TRBJ1-6, with 7 bases that match TRBD1. CDR1 is MNHEY and CDR2 is SMNVEV in the germline V gene (reference sequence). V lost 4 bases, J lost 4 bases, and 7 bases stayed unmatched. The CDR3 is 16 residues long. The CDR3 nucleotides read TGTGCCAGCAGTTCCGGGACAGACTTATATAATTCACCCCTCCACTTT. It encodes CASSSGTDLYNSPLHF.

This chain links TRBV19 with TRBJ2-1, with 8 bases that match TRBD2. This CDR3 spans 15 amino acids. Germline assignment: CDR1 LNHDA and CDR2 SQIVND (reference sequence). V trimming: 6 bases; J trimming: 6 bases; junction bases outside the gene matches: 10. CDR3 sequence: CASSTGRGTLNEQFF. The CDR3 DNA reads TGTGCCAGTAGCACCGGGAGGGGGACGCTCAATGAGCAGTTCTTC.

V is TRBV9 and J is TRBJ1-6, with D tentatively TRBD1 (5 bases). This CDR3 is built from 18 residues. V lost 0 bases, J lost 3 bases, and 16 bases lay in between. Germline loops: CDR1 SGDLS, CDR2 YYNGEE. The CDR3 protein is CASSVGDSRLHYNSPLHF. Here the CDR3 DNA reads TGTGCCAGCAGCGTAGGAGACAGCAGACTCCACTATAATTCACCCCTCCACTTT.

The V gene is TRBV13, the J gene TRBJ1-2; 9 positions match TRBD1. V lost 1 base and J lost 4; bases outside the gene matches: 1. The germline V gene has CDR1 PRHDT and CDR2 FYEKMQ (reference sequence). CDR3 length: 14 amino acids. Here the CDR3 reads CASSLADRGYGYTF. The CDR3 nucleotides are TGTGCCAGCAGCTTAGCGGACAGGGGCTATGGCTACACCTTC. The full variable domain, with the rest looked up from reference TRBV13 and TRBJ1-2, is AAGVIQSPRHLIKEKRETATLKCYPIPRHDTVYWYQQGPGQDPQFLISFYEKMQSDKGSIPDRFSAQQFSDYHSELNMSSLELGDSALYFCASSLADRGYGYTFGSGTRLTVV.

This clone was seen a single time. This chain links TRBV28 with TRBJ1-5; 9 bases are a match to TRBD1. J gave up 7 bases and V 3 bases, and 7 bases lay outside the gene matches. This CDR3 spans 15 amino acids. Germline V gene data show CDR1 as MDHEN and CDR2 as SYDVKM. The CDR3 spells CASSFLDRGYQPQHF. CDR3 DNA sequence: TGTGCCAGCAGTTTTTTGGACAGGGGTTACCAGCCCCAGCATTTT.

V and J are TRBV29-1 and TRBJ2-7; a weak D match, TRBD2 (6 bases). This CDR3 region has 13 residues. CDR1 is SQVTM and CDR2 is ANQGSEA in the germline V gene. The V and J ends lost 4 bases and 3 bases respectively, with 13 bases between them. The chain's CDR3 is CSVVAEAGYEQYF. CDR3 DNA sequence: TGCAGCGTTGTAGCGGAGGCCGGCTACGAGCAGTACTTC.

This clone appeared a few times. This chain joins TRBV6-6 and TRBJ1-3; D gene unclear. V was shortened by 7 bases and J by 1 base, with 11 bases between the two germline ends. The CDR3 is made up of 14 amino acids. Looked up from germline, CDR1 is MNHNY and CDR2 is SVGAGI (reference sequence). CDR3 coding DNA: TGTGCCAGCACCACTACCCCATCTGGAAACACCATATATTTT. Translation: CASTTTPSGNTIYF.

The V and J genes are TRBV11-2 and TRBJ2-7; tentative D call: TRBD2 (6 bases). CDR3 length: 12 residues. Trimming cost V 5 bases and J 11 bases, with 16 bases left between them. CDR1 and CDR2 from the germline V gene are SGHAT and FQNNGV. This CDR3 is CASSTPGDQEYF. In nucleotides, the CDR3 is TGTGCCAGCAGCACACCGGGAGACCAGGAGTACTTC.

As to this clone: In the same sample, other DNA sequences code for this CDR3. The chain recombines TRBV28 with TRBJ1-2, with TRBD1 matching over 7 bases. V lost 6 bases to trimming and J lost 2 bases; unmatched junction nucleotides: 3. Germline CDR1 MDHEN, CDR2 SYDVKM. The CDR3 is 13 residues long. CDR3 DNA sequence: TGTGCCAGCAGCTCGGGACAGAACTATGGCTACACCTTC. Its protein product is CASSSGQNYGYTF.

This chain connects TRBV6-5 to TRBJ2-2; no definite D call. There are 13 residues in the CDR3. V was shortened by 6 bases and J by 0 bases, with 5 bases between the two germline ends. Germline V CDR1 and CDR2: MNHEY, SVGAGI. Written as DNA, the CDR3 is TGTGCCAGCAGCCTCTCGAACACCGGGGAGCTGTTTTTT. This encodes CASSLSNTGELFF.

The chain couples TRBV28 to TRBJ1-5; TRBD1 aligns across 10 bases. This CDR3 is 15 amino acids long. Germline CDR1 is MDHEN and CDR2 is SYDVKM. The V gene end was trimmed by 3 bases and the J gene end by 2 bases; junction bases not matched to a gene: 1. The chain's CDR3 is CASSFGQGGNQPQHF. In DNA, the CDR3 is TGTGCCAGCAGTTTCGGACAGGGGGGCAATCAGCCCCAGCATTTT.

The chain employs TRBV3-1 (or the pseudogene TRBV3-2) and TRBJ2-1; TRBD2 agrees at 9 bases. Looked up from germline, CDR1 is LGHDT and CDR2 is YNNKEL (reference sequence). The CDR3 sequence is 14 residues long. Trimming took 8 bases from V and 7 from J; bases not matched to a gene: 9. In nucleotides, the CDR3 is TGTGCCAGCGGCCCGCGGGGGGGCCGGAATGAGCAGTTCTTC. Its translation: CASGPRGGRNEQFF.

The gene calls are TRBV5-4 and TRBJ1-2, with 10 bases lining up with TRBD1. The germline V gene encodes CDR1 SGHNT and CDR2 YYREEE (reference sequence). With V trimmed by 6 bases and J by 4 bases, 18 bases remained unmatched. CDR3 size: 18 residues. CDR3 sequence reads: CASTDRQGAMFGGYGYTF. The CDR3, as DNA: TGTGCCAGCACCGACAGACAGGGGGCAATGTTCGGTGGCTATGGCTACACCTTC. Full variable domain (rest looked up from reference TRBV5-4 and TRBJ1-2): ETGVTQSPTHLIKTRGQQVTLRCSSQSGHNTVSWYQQALGQGPQFIFQYYREEENGRGNFPPRFSGLQFPNYSSELNVNALELDDSALYLCASTDRQGAMFGGYGYTFGSGTRLTVV.

The V gene is TRBV18, the J gene TRBJ1-1; unclear D gene. With 0 bases removed from V and 6 bases from J, the gap between germline ends came to 11 bases. The CDR3 spans 14 residues. Germline values: CDR1 KGHSH, CDR2 LQKENI. The DNA of the CDR3 is TGTGCCAGCTCACCACCGGAGCGACTACCTGAAGCTTTCTTT. Translating it yields CASSPPERLPEAFF.